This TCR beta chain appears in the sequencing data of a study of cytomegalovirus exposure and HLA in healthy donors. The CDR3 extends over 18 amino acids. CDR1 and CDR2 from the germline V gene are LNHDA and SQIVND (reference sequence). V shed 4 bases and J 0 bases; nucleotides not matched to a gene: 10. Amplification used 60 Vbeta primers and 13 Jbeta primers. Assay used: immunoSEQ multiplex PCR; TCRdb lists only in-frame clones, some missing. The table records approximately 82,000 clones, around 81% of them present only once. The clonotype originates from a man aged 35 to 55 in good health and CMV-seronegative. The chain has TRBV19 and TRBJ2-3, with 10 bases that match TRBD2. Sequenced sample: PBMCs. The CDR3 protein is CASSKKREGHGSTDTQYF. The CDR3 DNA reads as TGTGCCAGTAGTAAAAAGCGGGAGGGCCACGGTAGCACAGATACGCAGTATTTT.